A selection of T cell receptor beta chains follows, all from one sample in a study of blood T cell repertoires in COVID-19. TCRdb keeps only in-frame clones here, not all; method: immunoSEQ multiplex PCR. The sample carries fewer than 300,000 clones, around nine tenths recorded once. Sequences were obtained from PBMCs or T cells enriched from blood (not recorded which). The source of these receptors is a woman under 40 who had recovered from COVID-19. The CDR3 runs from the conserved cysteine through the conserved F or W. A D gene is named only where the DNA matches it firmly.

J | D | V | CDR3
TRBJ2-1 | . | TRBV6-5 | CASSYLAGIYNEQFF
TRBJ2-3 | TRBD2 | TRBV29-1 | CSVGDRPSGLAASDTQYF
TRBJ2-5 | TRBD1 | TRBV6-5 | CASFQGAGAKTQYF
TRBJ2-2 | . | TRBV7-3 | CASSPQAGTLTGELFF
TRBJ1-2 | TRBD1 | TRBV27 | CASSLITGGRNYGYTF
TRBJ1-4 | . | TRBV7-9 | CASSSGLKLFF
TRBJ2-1 | . | TRBV11-2 | CASSLIGGRRGYEQFF
TRBJ2-7 | TRBD1 | TRBV24-1 | CATSAGGTGAYEQYF
TRBJ1-4 | TRBD1 | TRBV19 | CASSMRGQRRNEKLFF
TRBJ2-1 | . | TRBV5-1 | CASRAGTGVNEQFF
TRBJ2-7 | . | TRBV9 | CASSVDSSSYEQYF
TRBJ1-6 | . | TRBV28 | CASSGLYGTWSPLHF
TRBJ2-1 | TRBD2 | TRBV27 | CASRLGLAGTEQFF
TRBJ2-1 | TRBD2 | TRBV4-1 | CASSPGLAGVLEQFF
TRBJ2-1 | TRBD2 | TRBV19 | CASSIHSGRRPNEQFF
TRBJ1-1 | . | TRBV18 | CASSLRQASAFF
TRBJ2-1 | TRBD1 | TRBV10-2 | CASRGTGKDNEQFF
TRBJ2-2 | TRBD1 | TRBV30 | CACRGRTGELFF
TRBJ2-7 | TRBD2 | TRBV6-2/TRBV6-3 | CASSYSRTSGDYEQYF
TRBJ1-2 | TRBD1 | TRBV9 | CASSVVAEGGQSGYTF
TRBJ2-7 | TRBD1 | TRBV28 | CASRDRGYEQYF
TRBJ2-1 | TRBD2 | TRBV27 | CASGRLADKPYYEQFF
TRBJ1-2 | TRBD1 | TRBV4-2 | CASSQTIGQGAMSYTF
TRBJ1-5 | . | TRBV1 | CTSSQENTGGSNQPQHF
TRBJ1-6 | . | TRBV3-1/TRBV3-2 | CASSQDLYSPLHF
TRBJ1-2 | . | TRBV28 | CASSLPVGGVDYGYTF
TRBJ2-1 | . | TRBV5-1 | CASRAPPGSEQFF
TRBJ2-1 | . | TRBV14 | CASSPWGAVPLGNEQFF
TRBJ2-1 | TRBD2 | TRBV12-5 | CASGLRGLGLAGGSPYNEQFF
TRBJ2-2 | TRBD2 | TRBV9 | CASSLPSGSVDTGELFF
TRBJ2-7 | . | TRBV7-7 | CASSLVRGGLVEAVTYEQYF
TRBJ2-7 | TRBD2 | TRBV27 | CASRNLAGGLSYEQYF
TRBJ1-5 | . | TRBV12-3/TRBV12-4 | CASSFSLNQPQHF
TRBJ1-5 | . | TRBV6-2/TRBV6-3 | CASSSSYQGTGNQPQHF
TRBJ1-5 | . | TRBV6-2/TRBV6-3 | CASSQSGAQHF
TRBJ1-3 | . | TRBV27 | CASSTRQGNTIYF
TRBJ1-5 | TRBD1 | TRBV2 | CASRRSAGQVNQPQHF
TRBJ2-5 | TRBD1 | TRBV28 | CASSSGQQETQYF
TRBJ2-7 | . | TRBV7-3 | CASSEMPGREQYF
TRBJ2-2 | . | TRBV5-1 | CASSLPSGYTGELFF
TRBJ2-3 | TRBD2 | TRBV7-2 | CASSLLAGTSTDTQYF
TRBJ2-7 | . | TRBV29-1 | CSVGVSSYEQYF
TRBJ2-1 | TRBD2 | TRBV15 | CATKGGSSYNEQFF
TRBJ1-4 | . | TRBV7-2 | CASSLEGWGEIEKLFF
TRBJ1-1 | . | TRBV11-2 | CASSDWKGVLNTEAFF
TRBJ2-3 | TRBD2 | TRBV6-2/TRBV6-3 | CASSYRVGLADTQYF
TRBJ2-7 | TRBD2 | TRBV13 | CASSLRTSVSSYEQYF
TRBJ1-3 | . | TRBV2 | CASTATDISGNTIYF
TRBJ1-2 | . | TRBV18 | CASSPSMPGIGVGGYTF
TRBJ2-3 | TRBD2 | TRBV7-2 | CASSLAGLAGGTDTQYF
TRBJ2-1 | . | TRBV18 | CASSPDKGGGNEQFF
TRBJ2-3 | TRBD1 | TRBV6-4 | CASSTGTGVFGTDTQYF
TRBJ2-1 | . | TRBV9 | CASSVGSHSSYNEQFF